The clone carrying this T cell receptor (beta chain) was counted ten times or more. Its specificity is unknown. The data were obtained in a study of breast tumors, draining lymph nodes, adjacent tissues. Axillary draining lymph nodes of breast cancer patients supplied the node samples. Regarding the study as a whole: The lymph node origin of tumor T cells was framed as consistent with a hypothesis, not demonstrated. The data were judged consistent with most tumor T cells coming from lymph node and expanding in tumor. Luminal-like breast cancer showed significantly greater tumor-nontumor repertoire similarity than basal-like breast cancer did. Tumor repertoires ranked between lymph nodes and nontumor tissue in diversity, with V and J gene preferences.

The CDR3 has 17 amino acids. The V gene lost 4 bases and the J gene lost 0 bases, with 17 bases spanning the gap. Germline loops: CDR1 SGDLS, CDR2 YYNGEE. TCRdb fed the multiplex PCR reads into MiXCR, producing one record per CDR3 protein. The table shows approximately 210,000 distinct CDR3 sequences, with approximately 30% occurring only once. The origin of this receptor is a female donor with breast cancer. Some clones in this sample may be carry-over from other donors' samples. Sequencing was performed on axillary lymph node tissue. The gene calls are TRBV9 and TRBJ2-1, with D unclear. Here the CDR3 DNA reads TGTGCCAGCAGCCCCCGCGGTGGAGCGACCTCCTACAATGAGCAGTTCTTC. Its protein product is CASSPRGGATSYNEQFF.